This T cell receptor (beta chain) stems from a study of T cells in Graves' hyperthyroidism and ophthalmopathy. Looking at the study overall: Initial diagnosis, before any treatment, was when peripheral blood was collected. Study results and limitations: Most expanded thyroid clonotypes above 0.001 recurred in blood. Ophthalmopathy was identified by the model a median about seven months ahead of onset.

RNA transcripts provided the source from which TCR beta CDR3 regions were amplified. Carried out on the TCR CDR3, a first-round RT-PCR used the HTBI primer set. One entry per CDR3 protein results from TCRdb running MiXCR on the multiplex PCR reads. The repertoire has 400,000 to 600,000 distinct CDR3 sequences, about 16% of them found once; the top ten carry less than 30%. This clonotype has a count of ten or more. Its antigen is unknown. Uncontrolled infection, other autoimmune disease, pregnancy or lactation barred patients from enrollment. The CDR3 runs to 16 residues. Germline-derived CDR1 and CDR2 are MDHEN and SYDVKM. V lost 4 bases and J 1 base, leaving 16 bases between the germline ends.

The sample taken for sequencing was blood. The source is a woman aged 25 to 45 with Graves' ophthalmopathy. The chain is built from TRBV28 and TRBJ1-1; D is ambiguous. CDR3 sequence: CASSSQPPKSNTEAFF. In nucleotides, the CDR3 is TGTGCCAGCAGTTCTCAGCCCCCGAAGTCGAACACTGAAGCTTTCTTT. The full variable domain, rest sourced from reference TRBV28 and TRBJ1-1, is DVKVTQSSRYLVKRTGEKVFLECVQDMDHENMFWYRQDPGLGLRLIYFSYDVKMKEKGDIPEGYSVSREKKERFSLILESASTNQTSMYLCASSSQPPKSNTEAFFGQGTRLTVV.